This entry describes one T cell receptor (beta chain). Its antigen is unidentified. Arm-PCR of CDR3 regions and iRepertoire HTBI primers were used to build TCR beta libraries. TCRdb recomputed calls from the multiplex PCR reads with MiXCR, one row per CDR3 protein. Among about 370,000 distinct CDR3 sequences listed, 15% to 19% were seen once. The data originate from a study of regulatory T cells in long-lasting Graves disease. Notes on the study in general: Favoring TRBV28, TRBJ1-2 and TRBJ2-5 was a feature seen in persistent disease. Authors noted too few samples as a limitation.

Time point of the sample: newly diagnosed GD, antithyroid drugs for less than 3 months. RNA extracted from PBMCs served as the sequencing template. The V gene's germline CDR1 is MNHNS and CDR2 SASEGT. The V gene end was trimmed by 6 bases and the J gene end by 8 bases; junction bases not matched to a gene: 10. The CDR3 extends over 15 amino acids. This specimen consisted of peripheral blood mononuclear cells (PBMCs), obtained at new diagnosis, from a patient treated with antithyroid drugs. The chain uses TRBV6-1 and TRBJ1-5; 10 nucleotides align to TRBD1. The origin of this receptor is a female donor with Graves disease. For the CDR3, the DNA is TGTGCCAGCAGCATGACAGGGGGCGCAGAGAAGCCCCAGCATTTT. Its translation: CASSMTGGAEKPQHF.